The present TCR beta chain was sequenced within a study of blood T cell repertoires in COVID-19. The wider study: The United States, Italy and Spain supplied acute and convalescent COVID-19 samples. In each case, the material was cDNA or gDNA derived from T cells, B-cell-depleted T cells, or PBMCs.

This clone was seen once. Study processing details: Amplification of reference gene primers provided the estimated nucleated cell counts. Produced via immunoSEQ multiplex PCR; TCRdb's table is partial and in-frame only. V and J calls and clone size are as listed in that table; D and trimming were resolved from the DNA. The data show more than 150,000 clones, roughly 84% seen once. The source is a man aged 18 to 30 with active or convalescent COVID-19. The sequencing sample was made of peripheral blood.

CDR3 amino acids: CASSEAWTVFTNNYGYTF. Here the CDR3 DNA reads TGTGCCAGCAGTGAAGCTTGGACAGTCTTTACTAATAACTATGGCTACACCTTC. V usage is TRBV6-1 and J usage is TRBJ1-2, with D possibly matching TRBD1 (6 bases). The CDR3 totals 18 residues. The germline V and J ends were trimmed by 0 bases and 1 base, with 18 bases remaining between them. From germline, CDR1 is MNHNS and CDR2 SASEGT.